Listed below are T cell receptor beta chains from one sample, sequenced in a study of T cell responses to AZD1222 COVID-19 vaccine. TCRdb keeps only in-frame clones here, not all; method: immunoSEQ multiplex PCR. The sample contains some 200,000 clones, just over 90% of which appear only once. This sample comprised peripheral blood, obtained on day 0 of AZD1222 vaccination. These receptors came from an adult in good health. Each CDR3 is given with its conserved first and last residue. A D gene is named only where the DNA matches it firmly. Clone size is given for some rows only: seen once, a few or many times, or a class if the clone is expanded.

D gene,J gene,V gene,clone size,CDR3 protein,CDR3 DNA
NA,TRBJ2-2,TRBV18,NA,CASSPPKGSGELFF,TGTGCCAGCTCACCACCGAAGGGGTCCGGGGAGCTGTTTTTT
TRBD2,TRBJ2-5,TRBV2,once,CASTKTPRSSGGRETQYF,TGTGCCAGCACCAAAACCCCCCGATCTAGCGGGGGACGGGAGACCCAGTACTTC
TRBD2,TRBJ2-6,TRBV6-8,NA,CASRAGEGANVLTF,TGTGCCAGCAGGGCGGGGGAAGGGGCCAACGTCCTGACTTTC
NA,TRBJ2-7,TRBV3-1/TRBV3-2,once,CASSQDLGGPGEQYF,TGTGCCAGCAGCCAAGATCTCGGGGGGCCGGGCGAGCAGTACTTC
NA,TRBJ2-7,TRBV9,NA,CASSAPIGGGSYEQYF,TGTGCCAGCAGCGCACCGATCGGAGGGGGGTCCTACGAGCAGTACTTC
NA,TRBJ1-5,TRBV19,NA,CASTQVAGTQPQHF,TGTGCCAGTACCCAAGTGGCCGGGACTCAGCCCCAGCATTTT
TRBD1,TRBJ2-7,TRBV7-2,NA,CASSPYSGTGFYEQYF,TGTGCCAGCAGCCCCTACTCCGGGACAGGGTTCTACGAGCAGTACTTC
TRBD1,TRBJ1-2,TRBV29-1,NA,CSVEAGGTVGYTF,TGCAGCGTTGAAGCCGGGGGGACAGTTGGCTACACCTTC
TRBD2,TRBJ2-5,TRBV11-2,NA,CASSLGATSGLPQETQYF,TGTGCCAGCAGCTTAGGCGCGACTAGCGGGCTACCACAAGAGACCCAGTACTTC
TRBD2,TRBJ2-7,TRBV6-2/TRBV6-3,NA,CASSFGLAGAYEQYF,TGTGCCAGCAGTTTCGGACTAGCGGGGGCCTACGAGCAGTACTTC
NA,TRBJ1-1,TRBV2,NA,CASTLGMRSNTEAFF,TGTGCCAGCACCCTGGGGATGAGGAGCAACACTGAAGCTTTCTTT
TRBD1,TRBJ1-4,TRBV4-2,NA,CASSQGDRGVNEKLFF,TGTGCCAGCAGCCAAGGTGACAGGGGGGTTAATGAAAAACTGTTTTTT
TRBD1,TRBJ1-2,TRBV7-9,once,CASSHTGTGDYGYTF,TGTGCCAGCAGCCATACCGGGACAGGGGACTATGGCTACACCTTC
NA,TRBJ2-7,TRBV11-1,NA,CASSFHGQPGEQYF,TGTGCCAGCAGCTTCCACGGACAGCCGGGGGAGCAGTACTTC
TRBD2,TRBJ2-3,TRBV9,NA,CASSVATMKEGLAGGPGFTDTQYF,TGTGCCAGCAGCGTAGCTACGATGAAAGAAGGACTAGCGGGAGGGCCTGGCTTCACAGATACGCAGTATTTT
TRBD1,TRBJ2-2,TRBV28,NA,CASRKVWTGRDTGELFF,TGTGCCAGCAGGAAAGTGTGGACAGGGCGAGACACCGGGGAGCTGTTTTTT
NA,TRBJ1-2,TRBV5-1,NA,CASSLRGSPSDNYGYTF,TGCGCCAGCAGCCTTAGAGGGTCCCCGTCGGATAACTATGGCTACACCTTC
TRBD1,TRBJ2-7,TRBV18,NA,CASSYGTGPYEQYF,TGTGCCAGCTCATATGGGACAGGTCCATACGAGCAGTACTTC
TRBD1,TRBJ2-5,TRBV6-2/TRBV6-3,NA,CASSVGPTGAFETQYF,TGTGCCAGCAGCGTAGGACCGACAGGGGCTTTCGAGACCCAGTACTTC
NA,TRBJ1-5,TRBV3-1/TRBV3-2,once,CASSQGNGGNQPQHF,TGTGCCAGCAGCCAGGGGAATGGGGGCAATCAGCCCCAGCATTTT
NA,TRBJ2-6,TRBV3-1/TRBV3-2,NA,CASSQAGGSGANVLTF,TGTGCCAGCAGCCAAGCCGGGGGCTCTGGGGCCAACGTCCTGACTTTC
NA,TRBJ1-4,TRBV28,once,CASSAGGATNEKLFF,TGTGCCAGCAGTGCCGGGGGGGCGACTAATGAAAAACTGTTTTTT
NA,TRBJ2-3,TRBV28,few,CASRMGSPADTQYF,TGTGCCAGCAGAATGGGGTCACCCGCAGATACGCAGTATTTT
TRBD2,TRBJ2-7,TRBV7-2,NA,CASSLGLAPHEQYF,TGTGCCAGCAGCTTGGGACTAGCGCCTCACGAGCAGTACTTC
TRBD2,TRBJ2-1,TRBV28,NA,CASSFDRASGSYRKSYNEQFF,TGTGCCAGCAGTTTTGACCGGGCTAGCGGGAGTTATCGAAAGTCCTACAATGAGCAGTTCTTC
NA,TRBJ2-1,TRBV27,once,CASLPGSPGYNEQFF,TGTGCCAGCCTCCCAGGGAGTCCAGGCTACAATGAGCAGTTCTTC
TRBD2,TRBJ2-3,TRBV4-3,NA,CASSQDLAGGTDTQYF,TGCGCCAGCAGCCAAGATCTGGCGGGGGGCACAGATACGCAGTATTTT
NA,TRBJ1-3,TRBV15,NA,CATSREISPGNTIYF,TGTGCCACCAGCAGAGAGATCTCTCCTGGAAACACCATATATTTT
NA,TRBJ1-3,TRBV9,NA,CASSVGGDYSGNTIYF,TGTGCCAGCAGCGTAGGCGGAGACTACTCTGGAAACACCATATATTTT
NA,TRBJ2-1,TRBV23-1,NA,CASSRGGQTGANEQFF,TGCGCCAGCAGTCGGGGGGGCCAGACAGGGGCCAATGAGCAGTTCTTC
NA,TRBJ2-7,TRBV27,NA,CASRTDSYEQYF,TGTGCCAGCAGGACGGACAGCTACGAGCAGTACTTC
NA,TRBJ1-6,TRBV6-4,NA,CASSDGFGRSPLHF,TGTGCCAGCAGTGACGGTTTCGGCCGGTCACCCCTCCACTTT